This entry is about one T cell receptor beta chain. The record originates from a study of T cell repertoires in cytomegalovirus infection. Germline V CDR1 and CDR2: MNHNS, SASEGT. The V and J ends lost 8 bases and 4 bases respectively, with 16 bases between them. The CDR3 contains 14 residues. TCRdb ran MiXCR on the reads and lists one entry per CDR3 protein. The table includes about 190,000 distinct CDR3 sequences, roughly 27% detected once. The receptor's source is a human donor in good health (CMV status not recorded). Some clones in this sample may be carry-over from other donors' samples. The sample consisted of PBMCs. The rearrangement links TRBV6-1 to TRBJ2-3; D is unresolved. In DNA form, the CDR3 reads TGTGCCAGCCTTAAAAGGGAAAGATCAGATACGCAGTATTTT. The encoded protein is CASLKRERSDTQYF.